This T cell receptor (beta chain) originates from a study of CDR3 diversity in severe acne (dated by TCRdb to the late 2010s). To prepare the library, PCR was applied. Sequencer: Illumina HiSeq 2000. TCRdb cleaned the public reads at Q25 with fastp, built clones with MiXCR and kept in-frame beta chains. Here each entry gathers all rows of one CDR3 protein and keeps the most common genes and DNA. The sample contains fewer than 90,000 distinct CDR3 sequences, around 50% of them found a single time. In total, the top ten clones hold 13% to 15% of the sample. This clonotype was counted between two and nine times. The antigen it binds to is not known. Base qualities are not at hand, and no much larger clone is one base apart. Spanning cysteine to phenylalanine, the CDR3 consists of 17 amino acids. Of the read, only the CDR3 DNA is kept; its 51 bases are in frame from base 1. As encoded in the germline V gene (reference sequence), CDR1 is GTSNPN while CDR2 is SVGIG. The germline V and J ends show losses of 1 base and 0 bases respectively, and no gene match explains 8 bases of the junction.

This TCR was recovered from a male donor in good health, without acne. The rearrangement combines TRBV30 with TRBJ1-5, with 8 central nucleotides matching TRBD1. Specimen: blood. The CDR3 corresponds to CAWSADRDYYSNQPQHF. The base sequence is TGTGCCTGGAGTGCGGACAGGGACTACTATAGCAATCAGCCCCAGCATTTT.